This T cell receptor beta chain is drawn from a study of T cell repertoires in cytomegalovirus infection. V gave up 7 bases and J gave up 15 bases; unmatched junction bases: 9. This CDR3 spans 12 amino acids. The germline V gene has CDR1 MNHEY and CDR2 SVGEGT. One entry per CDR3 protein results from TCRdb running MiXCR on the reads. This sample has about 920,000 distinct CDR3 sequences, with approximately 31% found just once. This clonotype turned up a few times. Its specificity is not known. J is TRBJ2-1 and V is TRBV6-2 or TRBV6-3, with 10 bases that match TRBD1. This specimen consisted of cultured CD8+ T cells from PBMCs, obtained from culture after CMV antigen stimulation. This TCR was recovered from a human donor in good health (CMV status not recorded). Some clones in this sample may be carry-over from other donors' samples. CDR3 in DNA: TGTGCCAGCATCCACCAGGGGACAGGGGTGTTCTTC. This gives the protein CASIHQGTGVFF.